These 32 T cell receptor beta chains were sequenced from one sample in a study of cytomegalovirus exposure and HLA in healthy donors. The PCR contained 60 Vbeta and 13 Jbeta primers. Measured with immunoSEQ multiplex PCR; TCRdb has only the in-frame clones, and not every one. The sample has roughly 150,000 clones, 60% to 80% seen once. What was sequenced was PBMCs. These receptors were collected from a male donor in good health and CMV-seronegative.

This chain connects TRBV7-2 to TRBJ2-1, with D maybe TRBD1 (6 bases). The CDR3 length is 14 residues. V lost 1 base, J lost 9 bases, and 13 bases lay in between. Germline V gene lookup returns CDR1 SGHTA and CDR2 FQGNSA. The DNA of the CDR3 is TGTGCCAGCAGCTTAGGGGACATGCGTGCTGAGCAGTTCTTC. Protein product: CASSLGDMRAEQFF.

Worth noting for this clone: Its ends do not fully match the called genes, so a read error is possible. V and J are TRBV29-1 and TRBJ1-1; 8 bases are shared with TRBD1. From germline, CDR1 is SQVTM and CDR2 ANQGSEA. The CDR3 is made up of 14 amino acids. CDR3 nucleotide sequence: TGCAGCGGTGAAACGACAGGGGCCAACACTGAAGCTTTCTTT. Translating gives CSGETTGANTEAFF. Using reference TRBV29-1 and TRBJ1-1 for the parts outside the CDR3, the full variable domain is SAVISQKPSRDICQRGTSLTIQCQVDSQVTMMFWYRQQPGQSLTLIATANQGSEATYESGFVIDKFPISRPNLTFSTLTVSNMSPEDSSIYLCSGETTGANTEAFFGQGTRLTVV.

This clone has just a few counts. The rearrangement links TRBV4-1 to TRBJ2-2; TRBD2 matches at 13 bases. Germline V gives CDR1 MGHRA, CDR2 YSYEKL. V trimming: 1 base; J trimming: 4 bases; junction bases outside the gene matches: 6. This CDR3 has 18 amino acids. The CDR3 loop reads CASSQGGLAGVGTGELFF. Written as DNA, the CDR3 is TGCGCCAGCAGCCAAGGCGGACTAGCGGGAGTAGGCACCGGGGAGCTGTTTTTT.

The rearrangement joins TRBV7-6 to TRBJ2-5, with 12 bases fitting TRBD2. Germline-derived CDR1 and CDR2 are SGHVS and FNYEAQ. The V gene end was trimmed by 4 bases and the J gene end by 3 bases; junction bases not matched to a gene: 6. This CDR3 is 16 amino acids long. CDR3 protein: CASSSYRTSGEETQYF. Written as DNA, the CDR3 is TGTGCCAGCAGCTCTTACCGGACTAGCGGGGAAGAGACCCAGTACTTC.

This clone was found once. The chain joins TRBV5-8 to TRBJ1-5, with 7 bases matching TRBD1. Trimming cost V 0 bases and J 4 bases; bases outside gene matches: 10. Germline V gene sequence: CDR1 SGHTS, CDR2 YDEGEE. This CDR3 has 17 residues. In DNA form, the CDR3 reads TGTGCCAGCAGCTTGGGGAGGGATCCACAGGGGAATCAGCCCCAGCATTTT. This translates into CASSLGRDPQGNQPQHF. The full variable domain, with the rest looked up from reference TRBV5-8 and TRBJ1-5, is EAGVTQSPTHLIKTRGQQATLRCSPISGHTSVYWYQQALGLGLQFLLWYDEGEERNRGNFPPRFSGRQFPNYSSELNVNALELEDSALYLCASSLGRDPQGNQPQHFGDGTRLSIL.

The chain links TRBV14 to TRBJ2-1, with D uncertain. Trimming shortened V by 5 bases and J by 5 bases, and 13 bases separated the two germline ends. Per the germline V gene, CDR1 is SGHDN and CDR2 is FVKESK. This CDR3 comprises 14 residues. CDR3 region: CASSFGSRNNEQFF. CDR3 bases: TGTGCCAGCAGCTTCGGGTCTCGGAACAATGAGCAGTTCTTC.

The rearrangement joins TRBV4-3 to TRBJ1-1, with 11 bases that match TRBD1. V lost 2 bases to trimming and J lost 3 bases; unmatched junction nucleotides: 5. CDR3 size: 16 residues. CDR1 is LGHNA and CDR2 is YSLEER in the germline V gene. CDR3 loop: CASSQSTGQGDTEAFF. Written as DNA, the CDR3 is TGCGCCAGCAGCCAATCTACGGGACAGGGGGACACTGAAGCTTTCTTT.

V is TRBV6-5 and J is TRBJ1-6; perhaps TRBD1 as D (6 bases). V lost 2 bases to trimming and J lost 0 bases, with 8 bases between them. The germline V gene encodes CDR1 MNHEY and CDR2 SVGAGI. CDR3 size: 16 residues. For the CDR3, the DNA is TGTGCCAGCAGTTACACAGGGAGCTCCTATAATTCACCCCTCCACTTT. This gives the protein CASSYTGSSYNSPLHF.

This CDR3 is CASSSTSGGAWDTQYF. CDR3 DNA sequence: TGTGCCAGCAGTTCAACTAGCGGGGGGGCCTGGGATACGCAGTATTTT. The V gene is TRBV6-5, the J gene TRBJ2-3; 13 bases agree with TRBD2. The germline CDR1 and CDR2 sequences are MNHEY and SVGAGI. This CDR3 comprises 16 residues. The V segment lost 4 bases and the J segment 6 bases; nucleotides outside the gene matches: 7.

On this clone: Other nucleotide sequences in the sample specify the same CDR3. The chain carries TRBV18 and TRBJ2-5; 7 nucleotides align to TRBD1. Germline CDR1 and CDR2: KGHSH and LQKENI. This CDR3 region has 13 residues. The J segment lost 2 bases and the V segment lost 3 bases, leaving 0 bases of the junction unmatched. The CDR3 coding sequence is TGTGCCAGCTCACCGGGACAGCAAGAGACCCAGTACTTC. Its translation is CASSPGQQETQYF.

The chain uses TRBV30 and TRBJ1-1, with D possibly matching TRBD1 (6 bases). V shed 1 base and J shed 3 bases, with 6 bases lying between them. This CDR3 contains 12 residues. CDR1 is GTSNPN and CDR2 is SVGIG in the germline V gene (reference sequence). The DNA for the CDR3 is TGTGCCTGGAGTGACAGGGACACTGAAGCTTTCTTT. Encoded protein: CAWSDRDTEAFF. The full variable domain, in which reference TRBV30 and TRBJ1-1 provide the parts outside the CDR3, is SQTIHQWPATLVQPVGSPLSLECTVEGTSNPNLYWYRQAAGRGLQLLFYSVGIGQISSEVPQNLSASRPQDRQFILSSKKLLLSDSGFYLCAWSDRDTEAFFGQGTRLTVV.

CDR3 coding DNA: TGTGCCAGCAGCGCGGGGGGGCCCGGGACCAACTATGGCTACACCTTC. It encodes CASSAGGPGTNYGYTF. The V call is TRBV9, the J call TRBJ1-2; maybe TRBD1 (6 bases). V lost 3 bases and J 2 bases, leaving 17 bases between the germline ends. The CDR3 runs 16 residues. The germline gives CDR1 SGDLS, CDR2 YYNGEE.

This clone turned up a few times. The chain recombines TRBV6-5 with TRBJ2-6; D is ambiguous. Germline V lookup: CDR1 MNHEY, CDR2 SVGAGI. CDR3 length equals 16 residues. The V end lost 4 bases, the J end lost 0 bases, and 10 bases lay between the germline ends. The CDR3 reads CASSLQSNSGANVLTF. The CDR3 nucleotides are TGTGCCAGCAGTTTACAGTCAAACTCTGGGGCCAACGTCCTGACTTTC.

The gene calls are TRBV6-1 and TRBJ1-1, with a weak D call TRBD1 (6 bases). The ends were cut back, 3 bases at V and 5 bases at J, with 19 bases in the middle. CDR1 MNHNS and CDR2 SASEGT come from the germline V gene. CDR3 length: 16 amino acids. The CDR3 DNA sequence: TGTGCCAGCAGTGATCGAGGGGGAACGAGATTTACTGAAGCTTTCTTT. It specifies CASSDRGGTRFTEAFF.

The chain links TRBV10-3 to TRBJ2-1, with unresolved D. Germline lookup yields CDR1 ENHRY and CDR2 SYGVKD. Between the trimmed V and J ends, which lost 9 bases and 8 bases, there was a span of 11 bases. The CDR3 has 11 amino acids. The CDR3 DNA follows: TGTGCCATTCAGACGAGCGATGAGCAGTTCTTC. This encodes CAIQTSDEQFF.

The chain joins TRBV25-1 to TRBJ2-3, with 8 bases lining up with TRBD2. The germline CDR1 and CDR2 sequences are MGHDK and SYGVNS. V shed 2 bases, J shed 0 bases, and the junction held 1 base outside the gene matches. This CDR3 is built from 15 residues. This chain's CDR3 is CASSEERESTDTQYF. For the CDR3, the DNA is TGTGCCAGCAGTGAAGAGCGGGAGAGCACAGATACGCAGTATTTT.

Only one count was recorded for this clone. The V gene is TRBV5-4, the J gene TRBJ2-1; D remains unclear. V was clipped by 0 bases and J by 0 bases, with 10 bases between them. The germline V gene has CDR1 SGHNT and CDR2 YYREEE (reference sequence). The CDR3 runs 16 residues. CDR3 amino acids: CASSLDGFSSYNEQFF. DNA of the CDR3: TGTGCCAGCAGCTTGGACGGTTTTAGCTCCTACAATGAGCAGTTCTTC.

V gene TRBV27 combines with J gene TRBJ1-1, with D possibly matching TRBD1 (6 bases). Germline V gives CDR1 MNHEY, CDR2 SMNVEV (reference sequence). The CDR3 covers 15 residues. V was clipped by 1 base and J by 4 bases, with 13 bases between them. CDR3 protein: CASSLYTGWPTEAFF. The CDR3 nucleotides read TGTGCCAGCAGTTTATATACAGGGTGGCCCACTGAAGCTTTCTTT.

The chain is built from TRBV9 and TRBJ2-5, with D possibly being TRBD1 (7 bases). V dropped 6 bases and J dropped 3 bases, with 15 bases sitting between them. The length of the CDR3 is 14 residues. Germline CDR1 reads SGDLS; CDR2 reads YYNGEE. CDR3 protein: CASNNQGGEETQYF. DNA of the CDR3: TGTGCCAGCAACAACCAGGGGGGAGAAGAGACCCAGTACTTC.

The chain combines TRBV6-6 with TRBJ2-1; 12 bases fit TRBD2. Germline CDR1 and CDR2: MNHNY and SVGAGI (reference sequence). The CDR3 contains 15 residues. The J segment lost 8 bases and the V segment lost 4 bases, leaving 6 bases of the junction unmatched. The CDR3 bases are TGTGCCAGCAGTTCCGGACTAGCGGGATTACATGAGCAGTTCTTC. Translated, it gives CASSSGLAGLHEQFF.

The chain is built from TRBV28 and TRBJ2-7, with TRBD2 as a possible D gene (6 bases). CDR1 is MDHEN, CDR2 SYDVKM, per germline. The CDR3 sequence is 15 residues long. Trimming cost V 5 bases and J 0 bases, with 14 bases left between them. The CDR3 DNA reads as TGTGCCAGCAGTCCCTCCGGGACTGCCTCCTACGAGCAGTACTTC. Its protein product is CASSPSGTASYEQYF.

This rearrangement joins TRBV7-9 to TRBJ1-3; 9 nucleotides line up with TRBD1. V lost 1 base to trimming and J lost 1 base; unmatched junction nucleotides: 8. In germline, CDR1 is SEHNR, CDR2 FQNEAQ (reference sequence). The CDR3 extends over 18 amino acids. CDR3 coding DNA: TGTGCCAGCAGCTTAGATACGGACAGGGGCCATTCTGGAAACACCATATATTTT. Protein: CASSLDTDRGHSGNTIYF.

This chain connects TRBV5-1 to TRBJ2-3; 8 bases align to TRBD2. Germline V gene sequence: CDR1 SGHRS, CDR2 YFSETQ. The CDR3 runs to 16 residues. J was trimmed by 5 bases and V by 0 bases; bases with no gene match: 8. As DNA, the CDR3 is TGCGCCAGCAGCTTGGCCACGCGGGGGGCAAAAGATACGCAGTATTTT. Amino acid sequence: CASSLATRGAKDTQYF.

The chain uses TRBV29-1 and TRBJ2-7; 10 bases are a match to TRBD1. Trimming removed 6 bases from V and 5 bases from J; junction bases left unmatched: 10. This CDR3 spans 14 amino acids. From germline, CDR1 is SQVTM and CDR2 ANQGSEA. The CDR3 spells CSVEPGQGIHEQYF. The DNA of the CDR3 is TGCAGCGTAGAACCGGGACAGGGGATCCACGAGCAGTACTTC.

This chain joins TRBV2 and TRBJ2-5, with 7 positions matching TRBD1. Germline assignment: CDR1 SNHLY and CDR2 FYNNEI. J gave up 1 base and V 6 bases, and 5 bases lay outside the gene matches. CDR3 size: 14 residues. The CDR3 protein is CASRDGQAQETQYF. The CDR3 DNA is TGTGCCAGCAGAGACGGACAGGCCCAAGAGACCCAGTACTTC.

This clone was counted only a few times. V usage is TRBV7-8 and J usage is TRBJ2-2; D gene unclear. Trimming stripped 4 bases from V and 3 bases from J, with 6 bases between. The germline V gene has CDR1 SGHVS and CDR2 FQNEAQ. The length of the CDR3 is 13 residues. CDR3 nucleotide sequence: TGTGCCAGCAGCTCGAGATACACCGGGGAGCTGTTTTTT. Translated, it gives CASSSRYTGELFF. Using reference TRBV7-8 and TRBJ2-2 for the parts outside the CDR3, the full variable domain is GAGVSQSPRYKVAKRGQDVALRCDPISGHVSLFWYQQALGQGPEFLTYFQNEAQLDKSGLPSDRFFAERPEGSVSTLKIQRTQQEDSAVYLCASSSRYTGELFFGEGSRLTVL.

This clone was seen a few times. The rearrangement joins TRBV6-6 to TRBJ1-2, with D perhaps TRBD1 (6 bases). Germline values: CDR1 MNHNY, CDR2 SVGAGI (reference sequence). The CDR3 is made up of 13 amino acids. The V end lost 2 bases, the J end lost 6 bases, and 10 bases lay between the germline ends. The DNA of the CDR3 is TGTGCCAGCAGTTACCGGCAGGGGCATGGCTACACCTTC. It yields the protein CASSYRQGHGYTF.

Here the CDR3 reads CASTLGGLDTGELFF. CDR3 nucleotide sequence: TGTGCCAGCACTTTAGGGGGTTTGGACACCGGGGAGCTGTTTTTT. The V call is TRBV5-6, the J call TRBJ2-2; possibly TRBD1 for D (6 bases). Looked up from germline, CDR1 is SGHDT and CDR2 is YYEEEE. V dropped 6 bases and J dropped 3 bases, with 15 bases sitting between them. This CDR3 comprises 15 residues. Drawing the rest from reference TRBV5-6 and TRBJ2-2, the complete variable domain is DAGVTQSPTHLIKTRGQQVTLRCSPKSGHDTVSWYQQALGQGPQFIFQYYEEEERQRGNFPDRFSGHQFPNYSSELNVNALLLGDSALYLCASTLGGLDTGELFFGEGSRLTVL.

The V gene is TRBV11-2, the J gene TRBJ2-2; 7 bases fit TRBD2. The CDR3 is 15 residues long. Germline V gene lookup returns CDR1 SGHAT and CDR2 FQNNGV. The J segment lost 3 bases and the V segment lost 3 bases, leaving 4 bases of the junction unmatched. CDR3 amino acids: CASSLRGTYTGELFF. Written as DNA, the CDR3 is TGTGCCAGCAGCTTGCGGGGGACCTACACCGGGGAGCTGTTTTTT.

This chain joins TRBV4-2 and TRBJ2-3; 9 positions match TRBD1. This CDR3 is built from 17 residues. CDR1 is LGHNA, CDR2 YNFKEQ, per germline. Trimming removed 0 bases from V and 0 bases from J; junction bases left unmatched: 4. The DNA of the CDR3 is TGTGCCAGCAGCCAAGACGGGACAGGGACTAGCACAGATACGCAGTATTTT. Amino acids: CASSQDGTGTSTDTQYF.

The J gene is TRBJ1-2, the V gene TRBV7-3, with a weak D call TRBD1 (6 bases). V gave up 4 bases and J gave up 1 base, with 10 bases separating them. The CDR3 spans 14 residues. Germline CDR1 and CDR2: SGHTA and FQGTGA. The CDR3 region has the DNA TGTGCCAGCAGCTCAGGGGCGGTTAACTATGGCTACACCTTC. This sequence encodes CASSSGAVNYGYTF.

This chain links TRBV5-6 with TRBJ2-7; 7 bases are a match to TRBD2. With V trimmed by 2 bases and J by 2 bases, 7 bases remained unmatched. This CDR3 region has 15 residues. In germline, CDR1 is SGHDT, CDR2 YYEEEE. Written as DNA, the CDR3 is TGTGCCAGCAGCTTAGCGGGGCGGGTAACCTACGAGCAGTACTTC. As protein: CASSLAGRVTYEQYF.